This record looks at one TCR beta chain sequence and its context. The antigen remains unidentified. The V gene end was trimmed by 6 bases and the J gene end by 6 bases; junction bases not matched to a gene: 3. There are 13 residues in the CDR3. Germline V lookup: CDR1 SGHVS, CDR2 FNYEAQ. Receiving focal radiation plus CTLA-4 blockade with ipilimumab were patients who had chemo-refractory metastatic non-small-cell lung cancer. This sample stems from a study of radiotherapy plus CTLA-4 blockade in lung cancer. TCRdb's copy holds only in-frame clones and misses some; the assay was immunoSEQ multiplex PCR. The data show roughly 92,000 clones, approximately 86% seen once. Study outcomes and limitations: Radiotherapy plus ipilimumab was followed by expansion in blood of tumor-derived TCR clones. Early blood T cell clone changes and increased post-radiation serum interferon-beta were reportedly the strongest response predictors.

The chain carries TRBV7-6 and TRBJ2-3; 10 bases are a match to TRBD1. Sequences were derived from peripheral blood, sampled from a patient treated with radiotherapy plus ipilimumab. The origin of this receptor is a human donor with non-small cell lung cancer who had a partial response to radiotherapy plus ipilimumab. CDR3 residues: CASRRTGGDTQYF. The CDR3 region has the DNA TGTGCCAGCAGGCGGACAGGGGGGGATACGCAGTATTTT.